Detailed here is one T cell receptor beta chain. These data originate in a study of cytomegalovirus exposure and HLA in healthy donors. With 60 Vbeta and 13 Jbeta primers, the PCR was carried out. TCRdb's copy holds only in-frame clones and misses some; the assay was immunoSEQ multiplex PCR. The sample includes 150,000 to 200,000 clones, around 84% of them seen just once. This CDR3 is 16 amino acids long. In germline, CDR1 is MGHRA, CDR2 YSYEKL. V was pared by 0 bases and J by 3 bases, with 5 bases of the junction left unmatched. The source material was PBMCs. This chain links TRBV4-1 with TRBJ1-5; 7 positions match TRBD1. This TCR was recovered from a woman between 18 and 29 years old in good health and CMV-seronegative. CDR3 loop: CASSQEVGQPNQPQHF. CDR3 bases: TGCGCCAGCAGCCAAGAAGTGGGACAGCCCAATCAGCCCCAGCATTTT.